Many counts were recorded for the clone carrying this T cell receptor beta chain. This sample is part of a study of response to subunit inactivated influenza vaccine. A single record per CDR3 protein comes from TCRdb applying MiXCR to the RT-PCR reads. Of fewer than 750,000 distinct CDR3 sequences in the sample, 14% were seen once. CDR1 SGHRS and CDR2 YFSETQ come from the germline V gene. The CDR3 is 15 amino acids. The V end was cut by 5 bases, the J end by 0 bases, with 12 bases between. The chain carries TRBV5-1 and TRBJ2-1; no reliable D call. This sequence was found in a man aged 50 to 60 who received an inactivated influenza vaccine. Sequencing was performed on PBMCs from blood, taken about 11 days after vaccination. CDR3 amino acids: CASRALADSYNEQFF. CDR3 bases: TGCGCCAGCAGGGCCCTGGCCGACTCCTACAATGAGCAGTTCTTC.